This T cell receptor (beta chain) was sequenced in a study of technical replicates of blood from several donors. Assay used: immunoSEQ multiplex PCR; TCRdb lists only in-frame clones, some missing. Among roughly 79,000 clones listed, 85% to 95% were seen once. V lost 3 bases, J lost 5 bases, and 8 bases stayed unmatched. CDR1 and CDR2 from the germline V gene are SNHLY and FYNNEI. The CDR3 is 15 amino acids. This clonotype was sampled from a human donor in good health. The chain joins TRBV2 to TRBJ2-3; TRBD2 matches at 7 bases. Sequenced sample: T cells isolated from PBMCs. The CDR3 sequence: CASSDTEGREDTQYF. Written as DNA, the CDR3 is TGTGCCAGCAGTGACACAGAGGGGAGGGAAGATACGCAGTATTTT.